A single sample is the source of the 27 T cell receptor beta chains below, sequenced in a study of OX40 agonist ivuxolimab in advanced cancers. Generated by immunoSEQ multiplex PCR, the TCRdb table keeps only in-frame clones and is missing some. The table includes 30,000 to 40,000 clones, 65% to 85% detected once. The sample in question was CD4+ or CD8+ T cells sorted from blood, obtained in a trial of the OX40 agonist ivuxolimab. The receptor source for this set is an adult with an advanced solid tumor such as melanoma, head and neck, liver or kidney cancer.

The sample holds a few counts of this clone. The J gene is TRBJ1-1, the V gene TRBV23-1; D might be TRBD1 (5 bases). TRBV23-1 is known as an ORF, though its function is uncertain. The CDR3 loop spans 11 amino acids. The CDR3: CAAGGRTEAFF. CDR3 in DNA: TGCGCAGCGGGGGGAAGGACTGAAGCTTTCTTT.

This clone was counted a single time. The chain couples TRBV11-1 to TRBJ2-5, with D unresolved. With 2 bases removed from V and 4 bases from J, the gap between germline ends came to 8 bases. The CDR3 covers 13 residues. Germline V gene lookup returns CDR1 SGHAT and CDR2 FQDESV (reference sequence). The CDR3 loop reads CASSLSGRETQYF. DNA of the CDR3: TGTGCCAGCAGCTTATCGGGTAGAGAGACCCAGTACTTC. The whole variable domain, remainder taken from reference TRBV11-1 and TRBJ2-5, is EAEVAQSPRYKITEKSQAVAFWCDPISGHATLYWYRQILGQGPELLVQFQDESVVDDSQLPKDRFSAERLKGVDSTLKIQPAELGDSAMYLCASSLSGRETQYFGPGTRLLVL.

The chain carries TRBV28 and TRBJ2-7; the D is unclear. Trimming took 8 bases from V and 3 from J, leaving 11 bases between them. The germline V gene encodes CDR1 MDHEN and CDR2 SYDVKM. The length of the CDR3 is 12 residues. CDR3 DNA sequence: TGTGCCAGCCAAGTAAGGAACTACGAGCAGTACTTC. Translating it yields CASQVRNYEQYF.

The rearrangement uses TRBV18 and TRBJ1-2, with TRBD1 as a possible D gene (5 bases). Germline lookup yields CDR1 KGHSH and CDR2 LQKENI. V lost 6 bases to trimming and J lost 3 bases, with 14 bases between them. This CDR3 has 14 amino acids. This CDR3 reads CASSPGRVDYGYTF. The DNA of the CDR3 is TGTGCCAGCTCTCCTGGCAGGGTCGACTATGGCTACACCTTC.

The V call is TRBV6-1, the J call TRBJ2-2; D is uncertain. The CDR3 is 13 amino acids. Germline V gene data show CDR1 as MNHNS and CDR2 as SASEGT. V gave up 7 bases and J gave up 4 bases, with 10 bases separating them. CDR3 in DNA: TGTGCCAGCACCCTTAGCCGCACCGGGGAGCTGTTTTTT. This encodes CASTLSRTGELFF.

The V call is TRBV6-4, the J call TRBJ2-7, with D perhaps TRBD1 or TRBD2 (6 bases each). Germline lookup yields CDR1 MRHNA and CDR2 SNTAGT. The CDR3 has 14 amino acids. The V end was cut by 8 bases, the J end by 3 bases, with 17 bases between. The CDR3 protein is CASPAGGGRYEQYF. DNA for the CDR3: TGTGCCAGCCCCGCCGGTGGGGGGCGCTACGAGCAGTACTTC.

The V call is TRBV19, the J call TRBJ2-7; 10 nucleotides line up with TRBD1. Germline V gene sequence: CDR1 LNHDA, CDR2 SQIVND (reference sequence). The CDR3 extends over 14 amino acids. With V trimmed by 8 bases and J by 7 bases, 11 bases remained unmatched. CDR3 residues: CASYPGQGRGEQYF. In DNA form, the CDR3 reads TGTGCCAGTTACCCGGGACAGGGGAGAGGAGAGCAGTACTTC.

The sample holds a few counts of this clone. V is TRBV7-3 and J is TRBJ1-2, with TRBD1 matching over 8 bases. The V gene's germline CDR1 is SGHTA and CDR2 FQGTGA. After removal of 4 bases from V and 7 bases from J, the junction contained 5 bases not matched to a gene. The CDR3 loop spans 13 amino acids. CDR3: CASSYDRGRGYTF. The CDR3 nucleotides are TGTGCCAGCAGCTACGACAGGGGTCGTGGCTACACCTTC.

The rearrangement uses TRBV19 and TRBJ2-2; 7 bases agree with TRBD1. The germline V gene encodes CDR1 LNHDA and CDR2 SQIVND (reference sequence). The length of the CDR3 is 17 residues. J lost 7 bases, V lost 5 bases, and 16 bases had no gene match. The CDR3 sequence: CASSPPRGGAEDGELFF. CDR3 nucleotide sequence: TGTGCCAGTAGTCCTCCAAGAGGGGGCGCCGAGGACGGGGAGCTGTTTTTT.

This clone was seen a single time. J is TRBJ2-1 and V is TRBV25-1; D may be TRBD2 (6 bases). With 7 bases removed from V and 7 bases from J, the gap between germline ends came to 11 bases. Germline CDR1 and CDR2: MGHDK and SYGVNS. CDR3 length equals 12 residues. Written as DNA, the CDR3 is TGTGCCAGCATGCGGGATACGAATGAGCAGTTCTTC. Its translation is CASMRDTNEQFF.

V gene TRBV28 combines with J gene TRBJ2-3; 7 positions match TRBD1. CDR3 size: 14 residues. Trimming removed 11 bases from V and 5 bases from J; junction bases left unmatched: 13. Germline V gives CDR1 MDHEN, CDR2 SYDVKM. CDR3 region: CAGGDREFLDTQYF. The CDR3 region has the DNA TGTGCCGGGGGTGACAGGGAATTTTTAGATACGCAGTATTTT.

The gene calls are TRBV7-3 and TRBJ2-1; D may be TRBD2 (6 bases). The CDR3 covers 15 residues. V lost 2 bases, J lost 8 bases, and 16 bases lay in between. Germline V CDR1 and CDR2: SGHTA, FQGTGA. The CDR3 region is CASSLVAGTGDEQFF. The CDR3 DNA reads TGTGCCAGCAGCTTAGTGGCGGGAACCGGGGATGAGCAGTTCTTC.

The chain carries TRBV5-8 and TRBJ1-5; 7 positions match TRBD1. This CDR3 region has 16 residues. Trimming cost V 4 bases and J 3 bases; bases outside gene matches: 10. CDR1 is SGHTS and CDR2 is YDEGEE in the germline V gene. CDR3 amino acids: CASSPAGDRYNQPQHF. CDR3 nucleotides: TGTGCCAGCAGCCCGGCTGGGGACAGATACAATCAGCCCCAGCATTTT.

This clone was seen more than once but under ten times. The V and J genes are TRBV11-2 and TRBJ1-1; D perhaps matches TRBD1 (5 bases). Trimming took 5 bases from V and 5 from J, leaving 12 bases between them. Germline values: CDR1 SGHAT, CDR2 FQNNGV. This CDR3 has 13 residues. In DNA, the CDR3 is TGTGCCAGCAGCCTCGGACAAAGGACTGAAGCTTTCTTT. This translates into CASSLGQRTEAFF.

The rearrangement joins TRBV4-2 to TRBJ2-5; TRBD1 or TRBD2 may be the D gene (5 bases each). The CDR3 is 16 amino acids. Germline CDR1 is LGHNA and CDR2 is YNFKEQ. V was cut by 6 bases and J by 9 bases, with 26 bases left in between. The CDR3 region is CASRALRGPPWAAQYF. The CDR3, as DNA: TGTGCCAGCAGGGCCCTCCGGGGCCCCCCCTGGGCGGCCCAGTACTTC.

The chain joins TRBV6-1 to TRBJ2-3, with 7 positions matching TRBD1. The junction had 15 bases not matched to a gene; V was cut back by 4 bases and J by 2 bases. CDR1 and CDR2 from the germline V gene are MNHNS and SASEGT. The CDR3 spans 18 residues. The CDR3 DNA reads as TGTGCCAGCAGTGGGCCTTTGACAGGGAAAGCCCACACAGATACGCAGTATTTT. Its protein is CASSGPLTGKAHTDTQYF.

The chain is built from TRBV5-4 and TRBJ2-7; no firm D call. Germline V CDR1 and CDR2: SGHNT, YYREEE (reference sequence). V was trimmed by 1 base and J by 2 bases, leaving 10 bases between them. This CDR3 comprises 14 residues. The CDR3 spells CASSLQALTYEQYF. Here the CDR3 DNA reads TGTGCCAGCAGCTTGCAGGCCCTTACCTACGAGCAGTACTTC.

This rearrangement joins TRBV13 to TRBJ1-1; a weak D match, TRBD1 (5 bases). This CDR3 has 15 residues. V lost 3 bases, J lost 5 bases, and 16 bases lay in between. In germline, CDR1 is PRHDT, CDR2 FYEKMQ (reference sequence). CDR3 nucleotide sequence: TGTGCCAGCAGCTTCCTAGAGTCAGGGAGGACTGAAGCTTTCTTT. Translated: CASSFLESGRTEAFF.

The genes are TRBV11-2 and TRBJ2-2, with D tentatively TRBD1 (6 bases). The germline V and J ends were trimmed by 0 bases and 4 bases, with 15 bases remaining between them. Germline V gives CDR1 SGHAT, CDR2 FQNNGV. This CDR3 is built from 17 residues. The CDR3 spells CASSLDRAGVTTGELFF. As DNA, the CDR3 is TGTGCCAGCAGCTTAGATCGGGCAGGGGTGACCACCGGGGAGCTGTTTTTT. Full variable domain (outside the CDR3, taken from reference TRBV11-2 and TRBJ2-2): EAGVAQSPRYKIIEKRQSVAFWCNPISGHATLYWYQQILGQGPKLLIQFQNNGVVDDSQLPKDRFSAERLKGVDSTLKIQPAKLEDSAVYLCASSLDRAGVTTGELFFGEGSRLTVL.

J is TRBJ1-1 and V is TRBV19; D call uncertain. The CDR3 has 16 amino acids. V was pared by 7 bases and J by 8 bases, with 26 bases between. Germline loops: CDR1 LNHDA, CDR2 SQIVND (reference sequence). The CDR3 DNA sequence: TGTGCCAGTACCATAGCCCCCTCACGTGGGCCTACGGAAGCTTTCTTT. Residues: CASTIAPSRGPTEAFF.

The V and J genes are TRBV10-3 and TRBJ2-2, with TRBD1 matching over 8 bases. The CDR3 contains 15 residues. Germline assignment: CDR1 ENHRY and CDR2 SYGVKD. V lost 3 bases and J lost 3; bases outside the gene matches: 3. This chain's CDR3 is CAISDRGPDTGELFF. CDR3 coding DNA: TGTGCCATCAGTGACAGGGGGCCGGACACCGGGGAGCTGTTTTTT.

V gene TRBV2 combines with J gene TRBJ2-7; 10 bases fit TRBD1. Germline V gene lookup returns CDR1 SNHLY and CDR2 FYNNEI. The CDR3 consists of 12 residues. V shed 6 bases, J shed 6 bases, and the junction held 2 bases outside the gene matches. CDR3 region: CASRRTGGEQYF. DNA of the CDR3: TGTGCCAGCAGGAGGACAGGGGGCGAGCAGTACTTC.

This chain links TRBV19 with TRBJ1-1, with D perhaps matching TRBD1 (5 bases). The germline gives CDR1 LNHDA, CDR2 SQIVND (reference sequence). The CDR3 totals 13 residues. Trimming took 0 bases from V and 13 from J, leaving 15 bases between them. This CDR3 reads CASSIEAQGSGFF. DNA for the CDR3: TGTGCCAGTAGTATAGAGGCCCAGGGTTCGGGTTTCTTT.

The chain combines TRBV5-8 with TRBJ2-1; 7 positions match TRBD1. Unmatched junction bases numbered 2, after V lost 2 bases and J lost 3 bases. The CDR3 extends over 14 amino acids. Per germline, CDR1 SGHTS and CDR2 YDEGEE. In DNA, the CDR3 is TGTGCCAGCAGCTTACAGGGGATCTACAATGAGCAGTTCTTC. This codes for CASSLQGIYNEQFF.

The chain combines TRBV11-2 with TRBJ2-3, with 9 bases aligning to TRBD1. The germline gives CDR1 SGHAT, CDR2 FQNNGV. V lost 1 base and J lost 6; bases outside the gene matches: 8. The CDR3 loop spans 16 amino acids. CDR3 sequence (DNA): TGTGCCAGCAGCTTAGTTACAGGGGGCGCGGCGGATACGCAGTATTTT. It yields the protein CASSLVTGGAADTQYF.

The J gene is TRBJ1-6, the V gene TRBV7-9; 8 nucleotides match TRBD1. The CDR3 is made up of 15 amino acids. Germline V gives CDR1 SEHNR, CDR2 FQNEAQ (reference sequence). V lost 5 bases, J lost 7 bases, and 7 bases stayed unmatched. The DNA of the CDR3 is TGTGCCAGCAGCGAGCCGGGACAGGCGAATTCACCCCTCCACTTT. Residues: CASSEPGQANSPLHF.

The chain links TRBV28 to TRBJ1-5; a weak D match, TRBD1 (5 bases). Per the germline V gene, CDR1 is MDHEN and CDR2 is SYDVKM. V was pared by 6 bases and J by 3 bases, with 21 bases between. The CDR3 totals 17 residues. The CDR3 loop is CASSPASGRRVNQPQHF. The CDR3 DNA reads as TGTGCCAGCAGCCCCGCCTCAGGGAGGAGGGTCAATCAGCCCCAGCATTTT.